This TCR beta chain stems from a study of regulatory T cells in long-lasting Graves disease. This clonotype came up many times. Time point: newly diagnosed GD, antithyroid drugs for less than 3 months. From PBMCs, RNA was extracted and then used to make the TCR library. Under American Thyroid Association guidelines, Graves' disease was diagnosed. CDR3 regions were amplified by Arm-PCR using iRepertoire HTBI primers to build TCR beta libraries. One entry per CDR3 protein results from TCRdb running MiXCR on the multiplex PCR reads. The profile shows 550,000 to 700,000 distinct CDR3 sequences, roughly a sixth of them singletons. These data were also reused for a study on T cells in Graves' hyperthyroidism and ophthalmopathy. From that study: The study enrolled patients aged 18 to 65 with newly diagnosed hyperthyroidism of under 2 months' duration.

The source material was peripheral blood mononuclear cells (PBMCs), sampled at new diagnosis, from a patient treated with antithyroid drugs. This clonotype was obtained from a man aged 18 to 30 with Graves disease.

This CDR3 is CASSFTRGTTEAFF. The DNA for the CDR3 is TGTGCCAGCAGTTTTACCAGGGGGACGACTGAAGCTTTCTTT. The V gene is TRBV12-3 or TRBV12-4, the J gene TRBJ1-1; 7 positions match TRBD1. The CDR3 length is 14 residues. After removal of 3 bases from V and 5 bases from J, the junction contained 6 bases not matched to a gene.